One sample yielded the 9 T cell receptor beta chains listed below, sequenced in a study of blood T cell repertoires in COVID-19. Profiled with immunoSEQ multiplex PCR; TCRdb holds only in-frame clones, not every one. Of roughly 100,000 clones in the sample, over 70% were seen once. What was sequenced was peripheral blood. These receptor sequences come from a human donor with acute or convalescent COVID-19. The donor label of this sample is uncertain.

The gene calls are TRBV5-1 and TRBJ1-4; D not certain. Germline V CDR1 and CDR2: SGHRS, YFSETQ. V was trimmed by 0 bases and J by 6 bases, leaving 15 bases between them. This CDR3 has 16 residues. CDR3 in DNA: TGCGCCAGCAGCTTGGTCCCCGGGGAGGTGGATGAAAAACTGTTTTTT. It codes for CASSLVPGEVDEKLFF.

This chain links TRBV5-1 with TRBJ1-5, with 9 nucleotides matching TRBD1. Germline loops: CDR1 SGHRS, CDR2 YFSETQ. With 0 bases clipped from V and 7 bases from J, the junction kept 5 bases outside the gene matches. The CDR3 has 15 residues. This CDR3 is CASSLGDRADQPQHF. DNA for the CDR3: TGCGCCAGCAGCTTGGGGGACAGGGCGGACCAGCCCCAGCATTTT.

The chain links TRBV4-1 to TRBJ1-1, with D possibly being TRBD1 (6 bases). V lost 2 bases to trimming and J lost 1 base, with 11 bases between them. This CDR3 is 15 amino acids long. The V gene's germline CDR1 is MGHRA and CDR2 YSYEKL. The CDR3 sequence: CASSQPTTGNTEAFF. The CDR3 DNA follows: TGCGCCAGCAGCCAACCTACGACAGGGAACACTGAAGCTTTCTTT.

The sample holds one count of this clone. This chain joins TRBV5-4 and TRBJ2-1, with a tentative D call TRBD2 (6 bases). Looked up from germline, CDR1 is SGHNT and CDR2 is YYREEE (reference sequence). The CDR3 extends over 13 amino acids. The germline V and J ends were trimmed by 2 bases and 9 bases, with 12 bases remaining between them. CDR3 amino acids: CASSFLGRGEQFF. DNA of the CDR3: TGTGCCAGCAGCTTTCTGGGGCGGGGTGAGCAGTTCTTC.

The chain links TRBV3-1 (or the pseudogene TRBV3-2) to TRBJ2-1, with no clear D. Deletions cut 0 bases from V and 3 bases from J, with 9 bases between. This CDR3 contains 15 residues. Germline lookup yields CDR1 LGHDT and CDR2 YNNKEL (reference sequence). CDR3 nucleotides: TGTGCCAGCAGCCAAGATCTGCTAGGCTACAATGAGCAGTTCTTC. Its translation is CASSQDLLGYNEQFF.

This clone was found once. V and J are TRBV3-1 (or the pseudogene TRBV3-2) and TRBJ1-6, with 9 bases lining up with TRBD1. V was pared by 5 bases and J by 10 bases, with 6 bases of the junction left unmatched. This CDR3 comprises 14 residues. Germline CDR1 LGHDT, CDR2 YNNKEL (reference sequence). The chain's CDR3 is CASSWTGADSPLHF. CDR3 bases: TGTGCCAGCAGCTGGACAGGGGCCGACTCACCCCTCCACTTT.

V is TRBV5-1 and J is TRBJ2-3, with D hard to call. V was trimmed by 0 bases and J by 2 bases, leaving 4 bases between them. The CDR3 spans 13 residues. Germline-derived CDR1 and CDR2 are SGHRS and YFSETQ. Here the CDR3 reads CASSLDITDTQYF. CDR3 coding DNA: TGCGCCAGCAGCTTGGACATCACAGATACGCAGTATTTT.

There are many counts of this clone. The CDR3 bases are TGTGCCAGCAGCGTACAGGGGATTACCGGGGAGCTGTTTTTT. Translated, it gives CASSVQGITGELFF. The chain recombines TRBV2 with TRBJ2-2; 7 nucleotides agree with TRBD1. This CDR3 has 14 residues. The germline gives CDR1 SNHLY, CDR2 FYNNEI. The V and J ends lost 6 bases and 5 bases, in that order; junction bases with no gene match: 6.

This clone turned up a few times. V gene TRBV28 combines with J gene TRBJ1-6; D is ambiguous. Trimming removed 1 base at V and 9 bases at J, with 4 bases between. CDR3 length equals 12 residues. Germline V lookup: CDR1 MDHEN, CDR2 SYDVKM. CDR3 sequence: CASSLSVSPLHF. CDR3 DNA sequence: TGTGCCAGCAGTTTATCCGTTTCACCCCTCCACTTT.